This T cell receptor beta chain stems from a study of radiation and T cells in renal cell carcinoma. Time point reported: baseline pretreatment blood. Treatment indicated: 15 Gy SBRT to primary tumor, nephrectomy 4 weeks later. Radiation-treated patients gave blood at baseline, week 2 and week 4. Clear cell pathology was present in this patient's renal cell carcinoma. CDR3 length equals 15 residues. Trimming took off 5 bases at V and 2 bases at J, with 16 bases between the two ends. Germline loops: CDR1 SGHRS, CDR2 YFSETQ. The table came from immunoSEQ multiplex PCR; TCRdb's copy has only in-frame clones and leaves some out. The sample lists 100,000 or so clones; approximately 86% were seen once.

The receptor was isolated from a man in his forties or fifties with renal cell carcinoma. J is TRBJ2-5 and V is TRBV5-1; either TRBD1 or TRBD2 may supply D (5 bases each). Material: blood, obtained from a patient whose treatment included radiotherapy and nephrectomy. CDR3: CASSQDSGLQETQYF. DNA for the CDR3: TGCGCCAGCAGTCAAGACAGCGGCCTACAAGAGACCCAGTACTTC.